The rows below give T cell receptor beta chains drawn from one sample of a study of vaccination and CD4 T cells after COVID-19. TCRdb re-called the PCR reads with MiXCR, one entry per CDR3 protein. The sample has roughly 20,000 distinct CDR3 sequences, 60% seen once. Sequencing was performed on CD4+ T cells from blood, taken after SARS-CoV-2 vaccination. Receptor source: a human donor who had recovered from COVID-19. Both conserved end residues are part of each CDR3.

TRBV11-2 CASNSAGVLSGANVLTF
TRBV6-1 CASSVPGLGGYTF
TRBV28 CASSPTLAKNIQYF
TRBV20-1 CSAIDSPDTQYF
TRBV4-2 CASSQGTAGGGELFF
TRBV2 CASNSRADSYNEQFF
TRBV20-1 CSARAASTNYEQYF
TRBV30 CACNRDRVYTGELFF
TRBV28 CASSPFGQGSSQPQHF
TRBV28 CGTGNGYTF
TRBV30 CAWRAGLTLRPPYEQYF
TRBV24-1 CATSDRRPGQGANEQFF
TRBV28 CASSSVARARQGYEQYF
TRBV20-1 CSAYGTDYYGYTF
TRBV20-1 CSATGTGLTGELFF
TRBV27 CASSFRGSTDTQYF
TRBV10-1 CASSEQKGPQYF
TRBV19 CASSKSGTQAFF
TRBV7-6 CASSYGTGTNANYEQYF
TRBV9 CASSQGTNTDTQYF
TRBV20-1 CSAGNRGDGYGYTF
TRBV5-1 CASSLTTGLEGGYTF
TRBV7-9 CASSNVEDSPLHF
TRBV6-5 CASSYSMRTATGLYGYTF
TRBV3-1 CASSPYRLPRGTEAFF
TRBV6-5 CASSSGRAANYGYTF
TRBV7-9 CASSQTVGYGYTF
TRBV27 CASSLRAAGELFF
TRBV25-1 CASSEGANYGYTF
TRBV7-2 CASSLGTSGNWADTQYF
TRBV7-3 CASSAGTGGAKTQYF
TRBV6-1 CASRRGNQPQHF
TRBV7-3 CASSITSGSRHEQYF
TRBV5-4 CASSQRRGGNSPLHF
TRBV19 CASSEGQGSGGYTF